The 31 T cell receptor beta chains given below trace back to one sample, sequenced in a study of shared T cell receptors in the human thymus. The repertoire was sequenced with immunoSEQ multiplex PCR; TCRdb's copy has only in-frame clones and lacks some. The table includes about 400,000 clones, roughly 94% detected once. Sequencing was performed on thymocytes. The receptors originated from a human donor.

This rearrangement joins TRBV5-5 to TRBJ2-7; 12 bases align to TRBD1. The CDR3 runs 17 residues. V shed 1 base and J 5 bases; nucleotides not matched to a gene: 10. Per germline, CDR1 SGHKS and CDR2 YYEKEE (reference sequence). This CDR3 reads CASSLCVQGQGANEQYF. DNA for the CDR3: TGTGCCAGCAGCTTGTGTGTTCAGGGACAGGGGGCGAACGAGCAGTACTTC.

The chain has TRBV2 and TRBJ2-1; 9 nucleotides match TRBD1. CDR1 and CDR2 (germline): SNHLY, FYNNEI. The CDR3 is made up of 15 amino acids. V was pared by 7 bases and J by 7 bases, with 11 bases of the junction left unmatched. The CDR3 here is CASTKTGQGFNEQFF. The CDR3 DNA reads as TGTGCCAGCACTAAAACGGGACAGGGATTTAATGAGCAGTTCTTC.

The chain couples TRBV30 to TRBJ2-1, with 13 bases identical to TRBD2. Germline V gene sequence: CDR1 GTSNPN, CDR2 SVGIG (reference sequence). There are 17 residues in the CDR3. After removal of 4 bases from V and 3 bases from J, the junction contained 9 bases not matched to a gene. CDR3 DNA sequence: TGTGCCTGGACGACTAGCGGGAGGCCCTCCTTCTACAATGAGCAGTTCTTC. Protein: CAWTTSGRPSFYNEQFF.

V and J are TRBV4-2 and TRBJ1-5, with TRBD1 matching over 7 bases. The V gene's germline CDR1 is LGHNA and CDR2 YNFKEQ. The CDR3 consists of 18 residues. The V gene end was trimmed by 4 bases and the J gene end by 5 bases; junction bases not matched to a gene: 17. The CDR3 region has the DNA TGTGCCAGCAGCCCCACCTTACCTTCGGACAGGTCCTATCAGCCCCAGCATTTT. Amino acids: CASSPTLPSDRSYQPQHF.

This sequence joins TRBV28 and TRBJ1-2; a possible D gene is TRBD1 (6 bases). The V gene's germline CDR1 is MDHEN and CDR2 SYDVKM. The CDR3 totals 20 residues. V lost 5 bases, J lost 4 bases, and 32 bases lay in between. Here the CDR3 DNA reads TGTGCCAGCAGTAAGACGCCTACGACAGGTGCCTTTGTCAGAGTCTATGGCTACACCTTC. Its translation is CASSKTPTTGAFVRVYGYTF.

The V and J genes are TRBV28 and TRBJ2-7; D is unclear. Germline V gene sequence: CDR1 MDHEN, CDR2 SYDVKM. The CDR3 consists of 16 residues. With 7 bases removed from V and 5 bases from J, the gap between germline ends came to 24 bases. CDR3 DNA: TGTGCCAGCACCATATACGTCGGCGGTTCTGGCCACGAGCAGTACTTC. Encoded protein: CASTIYVGGSGHEQYF.

This chain connects TRBV28 to TRBJ1-5; D gene uncertain. CDR3 length: 14 amino acids. Per germline, CDR1 MDHEN and CDR2 SYDVKM. V lost 3 bases and J 3 bases, leaving 9 bases between the germline ends. In nucleotides, the CDR3 is TGTGCCAGCAGTTTTGGTCTGAACAATCAGCCCCAGCATTTT. This sequence encodes CASSFGLNNQPQHF.

This rearrangement joins TRBV9 to TRBJ2-4; TRBD1 agrees at 11 bases. The CDR3 has 16 amino acids. Germline loops: CDR1 SGDLS, CDR2 YYNGEE. V was clipped by 4 bases and J by 4 bases; unmatched bases: 7. CDR3 nucleotides: TGTGCCAGCAGCCGGGACAGGGGGTACCGAAAAAACATTCAGTACTTC. This sequence encodes CASSRDRGYRKNIQYF. Drawing the rest from reference TRBV9 and TRBJ2-4, the complete variable domain is DSGVTQTPKHLITATGQRVTLRCSPRSGDLSVYWYQQSLDQGLQFLIQYYNGEERAKGNILERFSAQQFPDLHSELNLSSLELGDSALYFCASSRDRGYRKNIQYFGAGTRLSVL.

This chain uses TRBV23-1 with TRBJ1-5, with D uncertain. TRBV23-1 belongs to the ORF category, with a function that is uncertain. The V end was cut by 8 bases, the J end by 4 bases, with 9 bases between. This CDR3 comprises 12 residues. The CDR3 loop is CASRDFNQPQHF. Written as DNA, the CDR3 is TGCGCCAGCCGTGACTTTAATCAGCCCCAGCATTTT.

The chain links TRBV27 to TRBJ2-7, with 10 nucleotides matching TRBD2. Germline CDR1 is MNHEY and CDR2 is SMNVEV (reference sequence). J lost 6 bases, V lost 3 bases, and 23 bases had no gene match. The length of the CDR3 is 20 residues. CDR3 sequence reads: CASSLFYSDRGLAATAEQYF. CDR3 nucleotide sequence: TGTGCCAGCAGTTTGTTTTACTCGGACAGAGGACTAGCGGCCACCGCCGAGCAGTACTTC.

This chain uses TRBV27 with TRBJ1-1; D unresolved. The CDR3 has 15 residues. In germline, CDR1 is MNHEY, CDR2 SMNVEV (reference sequence). V lost 0 bases, J lost 0 bases, and 8 bases lay in between. The CDR3 sequence is CASSLSGRLNTEAFF. CDR3 in DNA: TGTGCCAGCAGTTTATCGGGGAGACTGAACACTGAAGCTTTCTTT.

This clone was recorded only once. V is TRBV28 and J is TRBJ2-1, with 14 bases that match TRBD2. CDR3 size: 15 residues. With 5 bases clipped from V and 7 bases from J, the junction kept 4 bases outside the gene matches. Germline V gene sequence: CDR1 MDHEN, CDR2 SYDVKM. CDR3 sequence reads: CASSRGLAGVNEQFF. CDR3 DNA: TGTGCCAGCAGTCGGGGACTAGCGGGAGTGAATGAGCAGTTCTTC.

The chain combines TRBV7-6 with TRBJ2-1, with TRBD2 identical over 11 bases. Germline V gene sequence: CDR1 SGHVS, CDR2 FNYEAQ. The CDR3 covers 15 residues. V trimming: 4 bases; J trimming: 3 bases; junction bases outside the gene matches: 2. CDR3: CASSSLAGVYNEQFF. The CDR3 DNA sequence: TGTGCCAGCAGCTCACTAGCGGGAGTCTACAATGAGCAGTTCTTC.

The chain couples TRBV27 to TRBJ2-7; D is undetermined. The germline V gene has CDR1 MNHEY and CDR2 SMNVEV (reference sequence). The CDR3 consists of 19 residues. V was trimmed by 1 base and J by 7 bases, leaving 29 bases between them. CDR3 sequence reads: CASSLYVCFPNCHSSEQYF. The CDR3 coding sequence is TGTGCCAGCAGTTTATATGTTTGTTTCCCCAACTGTCACTCTTCGGAGCAGTACTTC.

This chain uses TRBV6-5 with TRBJ2-7; D possibly corresponds to TRBD2 (6 bases). Germline CDR1 and CDR2: MNHEY and SVGAGI. There are 16 residues in the CDR3. Trimming removed 0 bases at V and 3 bases at J, with 15 bases between. The DNA of the CDR3 is TGTGCCAGCAGTTACTCTTTACGGGAGAGGAACTACGAGCAGTACTTC. It specifies CASSYSLRERNYEQYF.

In its sample, this clone was seen once. The J gene is TRBJ2-7, the V gene TRBV7-2, with TRBD1 as a possible D gene (6 bases). The V gene's germline CDR1 is SGHTA and CDR2 FQGNSA. The CDR3 is 16 residues long. V was trimmed by 5 bases and J by 0 bases, leaving 17 bases between them. For the CDR3, the DNA is TGTGCCAGCAGCCCCCCGGGACAATTTGACTCCTACGAGCAGTACTTC. Amino acids: CASSPPGQFDSYEQYF.

The chain carries TRBV27 and TRBJ2-7; perhaps TRBD2 as D (6 bases). The CDR3 contains 15 residues. Germline CDR1 is MNHEY and CDR2 is SMNVEV (reference sequence). V gave up 3 bases and J gave up 1 base, with 13 bases separating them. CDR3 in DNA: TGTGCCAGCAGTTTTCGGGAGACTTTTTCCTACGAGCAGTACTTC. Translated: CASSFRETFSYEQYF.

The rearrangement joins TRBV6-4 to TRBJ2-7; 7 bases agree with TRBD2. V was pared by 6 bases and J by 2 bases, with 10 bases of the junction left unmatched. This CDR3 has 15 residues. Looked up from germline, CDR1 is MRHNA and CDR2 is SNTAGT. The CDR3: CASRKIAGQTYEQYF. CDR3 coding DNA: TGTGCCAGCAGAAAGATAGCGGGCCAGACCTACGAGCAGTACTTC.

This chain uses TRBV27 with TRBJ2-2; the D gene is possibly TRBD1 (6 bases). V was trimmed by 3 bases and J by 9 bases, leaving 14 bases between them. Per the germline V gene, CDR1 is MNHEY and CDR2 is SMNVEV (reference sequence). CDR3 length equals 14 residues. The CDR3: CASSLRTGNWELFF. Here the CDR3 DNA reads TGTGCCAGCAGTTTGCGAACAGGGAACTGGGAGCTGTTTTTT.

V gene TRBV13 combines with J gene TRBJ2-3; the D is unclear. The CDR3 runs 13 residues. Germline V gives CDR1 PRHDT, CDR2 FYEKMQ (reference sequence). Trimming shortened V by 5 bases and J by 4 bases, and 10 bases separated the two germline ends. The CDR3 spells CASSRAPPDTQYF. The CDR3 nucleotides read TGTGCCAGCAGCCGGGCGCCCCCAGATACGCAGTATTTT.

V gene TRBV15 combines with J gene TRBJ2-2, with D unclear. Per germline, CDR1 LNHNV and CDR2 YYDKDF (reference sequence). This CDR3 has 13 residues. Trimming took 5 bases from V and 1 from J, leaving 5 bases between them. CDR3 bases: TGTGCCACCAGCCGACAGAACACCGGGGAGCTGTTTTTT. The encoded protein is CATSRQNTGELFF.

The chain has TRBV28 and TRBJ1-2; the D is unclear. CDR1 is MDHEN and CDR2 is SYDVKM in the germline V gene. Trimming pared 3 bases from V and 5 bases from J, leaving 28 bases between. The CDR3 runs to 19 residues. CDR3 DNA: TGTGCCAGCAGTTTCATGTGCTGTACTCCTAGGTTTCCCAATTATGGCTACACCTTC. Amino acids: CASSFMCCTPRFPNYGYTF.

This chain links TRBV27 with TRBJ1-2; D is possibly TRBD1 (5 bases). Germline V gene lookup returns CDR1 MNHEY and CDR2 SMNVEV (reference sequence). This CDR3 region has 17 residues. Trimming pared 6 bases from V and 0 bases from J, leaving 20 bases between. The CDR3 region is CASRNLGAVGTNYGYTF. CDR3 nucleotides: TGTGCCAGCAGGAACCTCGGGGCCGTAGGGACTAACTATGGCTACACCTTC.

The CDR3 is CAWTPRTSGSYEQYF. CDR3 DNA sequence: TGTGCCTGGACCCCTAGGACTAGCGGGAGTTACGAGCAGTACTTC. The chain combines TRBV30 with TRBJ2-7; TRBD2 agrees at 13 bases. The CDR3 is 15 residues long. V shed 4 bases, J shed 4 bases, and the junction held 7 bases outside the gene matches. In germline, CDR1 is GTSNPN, CDR2 SVGIG (reference sequence).

The CDR3 region has the DNA TGTGCCAGTCGACAGGGGAGCTCCTACGAGCAGTACTTC. Its protein is CASRQGSSYEQYF. This chain joins TRBV6-5 and TRBJ2-7; TRBD1 aligns across 8 bases. The length of the CDR3 is 13 residues. The V gene's germline CDR1 is MNHEY and CDR2 SVGAGI. J gave up 0 bases and V 9 bases, and 4 bases lay outside the gene matches.

This clone was seen a single time. This rearrangement joins TRBV28 to TRBJ2-5; 7 positions agree with TRBD2. Germline loops: CDR1 MDHEN, CDR2 SYDVKM. The CDR3 has 12 residues. V was clipped by 2 bases and J by 7 bases; unmatched bases: 1. The CDR3 coding sequence is TGTGCCAGCAGTTTAAGGGAGGGGACCCAGTACTTC. Its translation is CASSLREGTQYF.

This clone was picked up one time. This rearrangement joins TRBV7-2 to TRBJ2-1; D is unresolved. The CDR3 totals 13 residues. The germline V gene encodes CDR1 SGHTA and CDR2 FQGNSA. Trimming took 1 base from V and 2 from J, leaving 3 bases between them. CDR3 sequence reads: CASSLGAYNEQFF. The CDR3 DNA is TGTGCCAGCAGCTTAGGCGCCTACAATGAGCAGTTCTTC.

This rearrangement joins TRBV2 to TRBJ2-5; the D gene is possibly TRBD2 (5 bases). Germline loops: CDR1 SNHLY, CDR2 FYNNEI. The CDR3 length is 13 residues. V gave up 4 bases and J gave up 6 bases, with 12 bases separating them. The CDR3, as DNA: TGTGCCAGCAGTGGAGATATAGCGAAGACCCAGTACTTC. As protein: CASSGDIAKTQYF.

The genes are TRBV5-1 and TRBJ2-7, with TRBD1 identical over 7 bases. Losses at the gene ends were 1 base for V and 1 base for J; bases not matched to a gene: 8. Germline CDR1 SGHRS, CDR2 YFSETQ. This CDR3 is 16 amino acids long. CDR3 DNA: TGCGCCAGCAGCTTGCCCCTTGGGGGACAGTCCTACGAGCAGTACTTC. Amino acids: CASSLPLGGQSYEQYF.

V gene TRBV18 combines with J gene TRBJ2-1; the match to TRBD2 covers 14 bases. Looked up from germline, CDR1 is KGHSH and CDR2 is LQKENI. The CDR3 has 17 residues. Germline trimming cut 2 bases from V and 7 bases from J; bases unmatched to any gene: 7. CDR3: CASSPYRGLAGVNEQFF. For the CDR3, the DNA is TGTGCCAGCTCACCATATAGGGGACTAGCGGGAGTAAATGAGCAGTTCTTC.

Worth noting for this clone: Compared with germline, one end of the junction differs, possibly owing to a read error. The chain joins TRBV4-2 to TRBJ2-3; TRBD2 agrees at 7 bases. CDR1 and CDR2 (germline): LGHNA, YNFKEQ. The CDR3 length is 16 residues. CDR3 coding DNA: TGTGCCAGCAGCCAAGAAGGAGAACTAGCGACCAACCGGGGGGAATTT. Translating it yields CASSQEGELATNRGEF.